Sequencing of this TCR beta chain was carried out in a study of blood T cell repertoires in COVID-19 (dated by TCRdb to the early 2020s). Study-wide context: The collaborator samples originated in the United States, Italy and Spain and spanned the acute and convalescent phases of COVID-19. A de-identified subject ID, COVID-19 status, age in years and sex were almost always included in the sample metadata. Deeply sampled blood TCRbeta repertoires from subjects exposed to, actively infected with, or recovered from COVID-19 were included in the dataset. The samples were drawn from two sources: the first 160 participants of the ongoing ImmuneRACE study, and 1,254 subjects contributed by 6 global collaborators. The repertoires were released in a freely available public database intended as a resource for research on the immune response to SARS-CoV-2. The prospective study material was composed of cDNA or gDNA derived from T cells, B-cell-depleted T cells, or PBMCs. Where HLA class I and class II types were available, the types were taken from metadata supplied by the sample provider, not from assay-based typing. What the study reported, not specific to this receptor: The quantity of clinical and demographic metadata differed by source and by participant and was supplied without curation.

Remarks on this clone: Its antigen specificity is not known. No much larger clone is present one base from it, and per-base qualities are unavailable.

The CDR3 goes from the cysteine to the phenylalanine over 15 residues. Solely the CDR3 DNA is kept, with 45 bases framed from the first base. Reading the germline V gene gives CDR1 SGHTA and CDR2 FQGNSA. The V and J ends are trimmed by 4 bases and 3 bases, leaving 14 bases between them. TCRbeta CDR3 regions were amplified from genomic DNA by means of the immunoSEQ Assay, a bias-controlled multiplex PCR. Concerning the study's data processing: Nucleated cell counts per sample were estimated from amplification of reference gene primers within the assay. To quantify the absolute abundance of each unique TCRbeta CDR3 rearrangement, sequence reads were collapsed and filtered. Productive Simpson clonality was computed per sample as the square root of Simpson's diversity index over productive rearrangements. Here the immuneACCESS table is served through TCRdb, limited to in-frame sequences with V and J called. Missing clones are a known gap in these copies; in checked studies unresolved V genes cover under half, and the rest lacks a known reason. V and J calls plus clone size are reproduced from that table; the DNA served to infer D and trimming. Counted in this sample were 63,000 or so clones; about 81% of them appeared once. 9.2% of the sample is in the top ten clones.

Each collaborating institution followed its own protocols to collect whole blood in K2EDTA tubes. For TCRbeta analysis, collaborator samples were shipped as frozen whole blood, as isolated PBMCs, or as DNA extracted from either sample type. This clonotype originated in a human donor in a cohort sampled during active COVID-19. The V and J genes are TRBV7-2 and TRBJ2-3; TRBD2 is a weak D gene call, 6 bases matching. Sequences were obtained from peripheral blood. The nucleotide sequence is TGTGCCAGCAGCTCCCAGGCGGGACCGACAGATACGCAGTATTTT. Its product reads: CASSSQAGPTDTQYF.